This T cell receptor (beta chain) was observed in a study of beta chain features in type 1 diabetes. All of the isolated RNA was reverse transcribed, so expressed TCRB transcripts were sequenced. The read count averaged approximately 3.3 million across naive, central memory and regulatory T cell samples. Data came from immunoSEQ multiplex PCR; TCRdb stores just in-frame clones and leaves some out. The sample includes 300,000 or so clones, less than 15% of them seen just once. The CDR3 consists of 15 residues. V gave up 8 bases and J gave up 3 bases; unmatched junction bases: 10. Germline V gene lookup returns CDR1 GTSNPN and CDR2 SVGIG (reference sequence). Without exception, sorted populations had purity beyond 95%. Study outcomes and limitations: Patients with type 1 diabetes showed fewer VDJ junction insertions and more deletions. Shorter TCRB CDR3s, moderately but significantly so, marked every one of the four CD4+ subsets in Type 1 diabetes patients. In cDNA sequencing, cells with high TCR expression could be over-represented.

This clone was detected a few times. Its antigen is not known. The TCR comes from a woman aged 18-29 years with type 1 diabetes. J is TRBJ2-1 and V is TRBV30; 10 bases are a match to TRBD1. The sequencing input was naive CD4+ T cells from blood. CDR3 bases: TGTGCCCCCTCCCCGAGGACAGGGGGCTACAATGAGCAGTTCTTC. This codes for CAPSPRTGGYNEQFF.